The rows below give T cell receptor beta chains drawn from one sample of a study of shared clonotypes between healthy human individuals. Libraries were prepared by immunoSEQ multiplex PCR; TCRdb keeps only in-frame clonotypes and omits some of them. In the table there are 400,000 or so clones, about 96% of which are singletons. Sequenced: memory CD8+ T cells sorted from blood. These receptors were taken from a man aged 30 to 45 in good health. Each CDR3 is given with its conserved first and last residue. D genes are given only for firm matches. The size entry is marked missing in some rows and otherwise reads once, few, many or a size class.

>TRBV4-1|TRBD2|TRBJ2-1|NA
TGCGCCAGCAGCCAGATACTAGCGGTCCTAAATGAGCAGTTCTTC
CASSQILAVLNEQFF
>TRBV28|NA|TRBJ2-3|NA
TGTGCCAGCAGTTTATTACGGACGAGTATCACAGATACGCAGTATTTT
CASSLLRTSITDTQYF
>TRBV7-9|TRBD1|TRBJ1-2|NA
TGTGCCAGCAGCTTAGGCCACGAGGACAGGGAAACCTTC
CASSLGHEDRETF
>TRBV27|TRBD1|TRBJ2-1|NA
TGTGCCAGCAGCGAAGCGGACAGGATTACGGGCCTACAGTTCTTC
CASSEADRITGLQFF
>TRBV5-1|NA|TRBJ1-1|NA
TGCGCCAGCAGCTTAATTTCCCTAAACATCCCCACTGAAGCTTTCTTT
CASSLISLNIPTEAFF
>TRBV5-6|NA|TRBJ2-1|NA
TGTGCCAGCAGCTTGGGGGGCTTAAGCAATGAGCAGTTCTTC
CASSLGGLSNEQFF
>TRBV7-9|NA|TRBJ2-7|NA
TGTGCCAGCAGTGTCACCAACTACGAGCAGTACTTC
CASSVTNYEQYF
>TRBV2|NA|TRBJ2-1|NA
TGTGCCAGCAGTGACAGGGGGAGGGATGAGCAGTTCTTC
CASSDRGRDEQFF
>TRBV2|TRBD1|TRBJ2-4|NA
TGTGCCAGCAGTGAAAGGGACAGGGGATCCAAAAACATTCAGTACTTC
CASSERDRGSKNIQYF
>TRBV19|TRBD2|TRBJ2-7|NA
TGTGCCAGTAGTATAAGCGGGAGCTACGAGCAGTACTTC
CASSISGSYEQYF
>TRBV10-1|NA|TRBJ2-1|NA
TGCGCCGGGCCGGACAGTCGGTACTACAATGAGCAGTTCTTC
CAGPDSRYYNEQFF
>TRBV7-6|NA|TRBJ2-5|once
TGTGCCAGCAGCCGGGGGACCCAAGAGACCCAGTACTTC
CASSRGTQETQYF